A single sample is the source of the 21 T cell receptor beta chains below, sequenced in a study of blood T cell repertoires in COVID-19. The method was immunoSEQ multiplex PCR; TCRdb's version includes in-frame clones alone and lacks a portion of them. This sample has tens of thousands of clones; almost 90% occur once, and the top ten carry about 2.7%. The material sequenced was peripheral blood. Receptors were obtained from a human donor in a cohort sampled during active COVID-19.

The J gene is TRBJ2-1, the V gene TRBV7-8; 7 positions agree with TRBD2. Unmatched junction bases numbered 8, after V lost 5 bases and J lost 4 bases. The CDR3 sequence is 15 residues long. Germline loops: CDR1 SGHVS, CDR2 FQNEAQ. The CDR3 loop is CASSPLGGRYNEQFF. The CDR3 region has the DNA TGTGCCAGCAGCCCCCTGGGGGGGAGATACAATGAGCAGTTCTTC.

The gene calls are TRBV19 and TRBJ2-7; 10 positions match TRBD1. The CDR3 runs to 14 residues. V shed 7 bases, J shed 2 bases, and the junction held 5 bases outside the gene matches. Germline V gene sequence: CDR1 LNHDA, CDR2 SQIVND (reference sequence). The CDR3, as DNA: TGTGCCAGTACCCGGACAGGGGGTACCTACGAGCAGTACTTC. Protein product: CASTRTGGTYEQYF.

The chain is built from TRBV5-1 and TRBJ1-6; 7 positions match TRBD1. The V and J ends lost 2 bases and 5 bases, in that order; junction bases with no gene match: 4. This CDR3 has 15 residues. Germline assignment: CDR1 SGHRS and CDR2 YFSETQ. CDR3 sequence reads: CASSFKGANNSPLHF. CDR3 nucleotide sequence: TGCGCCAGCAGCTTCAAGGGGGCGAATAATTCACCCCTCCACTTT.

V is TRBV6-6 and J is TRBJ2-7; no definite D call. V was trimmed by 6 bases and J by 0 bases, leaving 6 bases between them. This CDR3 has 12 amino acids. Germline V gives CDR1 MNHNY, CDR2 SVGAGI (reference sequence). CDR3 sequence reads: CASSPSSYEQYF. The CDR3 coding sequence is TGTGCCAGCAGCCCCTCCTCCTACGAGCAGTACTTC.

This chain connects TRBV18 to TRBJ2-1; 10 bases fit TRBD2. This CDR3 is built from 15 residues. Germline trimming cut 2 bases from V and 8 bases from J; bases unmatched to any gene: 6. Germline V gives CDR1 KGHSH, CDR2 LQKENI. This chain's CDR3 is CASSPGSSGGYEQFF. CDR3 nucleotide sequence: TGTGCCAGCTCACCAGGCTCTAGCGGGGGCTATGAGCAGTTCTTC.

This clone was recorded once. V usage is TRBV7-9 and J usage is TRBJ1-3; no clear D gene. Trimming left V 7 bases short and J 4 bases short, with 11 bases between. The CDR3 consists of 13 residues. Germline V gene data show CDR1 as SEHNR and CDR2 as FQNEAQ (reference sequence). CDR3 residues: CASTNMAGNTIYF. The DNA of the CDR3 is TGTGCCAGCACCAACATGGCCGGAAACACCATATATTTT. The full variable domain, its missing parts supplied by reference TRBV7-9 and TRBJ1-3, is DTGVSQNPRHKITKRGQNVTFRCDPISEHNRLYWYRQTLGQGPEFLTYFQNEAQLEKSRLLSDRFSAERPKGSFSTLEIQRTEQGDSAMYLCASTNMAGNTIYFGEGSWLTVV.

The rearrangement uses TRBV27 and TRBJ1-4; 12 nucleotides match TRBD1. Germline V gene data show CDR1 as MNHEY and CDR2 as SMNVEV (reference sequence). The CDR3 extends over 17 amino acids. V shed 7 bases, J shed 6 bases, and the junction held 12 bases outside the gene matches. CDR3: CASKYTGTGGADEKLFF. DNA of the CDR3: TGTGCCAGCAAATACACCGGGACAGGGGGCGCTGATGAAAAACTGTTTTTT.

The rearrangement joins TRBV2 to TRBJ2-1; 11 nucleotides line up with TRBD2. V lost 6 bases and J lost 5; bases outside the gene matches: 6. CDR3 length: 15 amino acids. Germline CDR1 SNHLY, CDR2 FYNNEI. The CDR3 coding sequence is TGTGCCAGCAGGAAACTAGCGGGGGTGGACAATGAGCAGTTCTTC. It encodes CASRKLAGVDNEQFF.

The genes are TRBV3-1 (or the pseudogene TRBV3-2) and TRBJ2-5; maybe TRBD1 (6 bases). This CDR3 has 15 residues. Germline assignment: CDR1 LGHDT and CDR2 YNNKEL (reference sequence). V lost 0 bases to trimming and J lost 1 base, with 9 bases between them. The CDR3 region is CASSQDPQGQETQYF. The CDR3, as DNA: TGTGCCAGCAGCCAAGATCCACAGGGCCAAGAGACCCAGTACTTC.

The V gene is TRBV3-1 (or the pseudogene TRBV3-2), the J gene TRBJ2-3; 8 nucleotides line up with TRBD1. Per the germline V gene, CDR1 is LGHDT and CDR2 is YNNKEL (reference sequence). The CDR3 spans 16 residues. V lost 0 bases, J lost 9 bases, and 11 bases stayed unmatched. This CDR3 reads CASSQEPAGGAGTQYF. CDR3 nucleotides: TGTGCCAGCAGCCAAGAACCGGCAGGGGGCGCAGGAACGCAGTATTTT.

V gene TRBV6-5 combines with J gene TRBJ1-2, with TRBD1 matching 8 bases. This CDR3 has 16 amino acids. The germline gives CDR1 MNHEY, CDR2 SVGAGI. The V segment lost 2 bases and the J segment 4 bases; nucleotides outside the gene matches: 9. The CDR3 loop reads CASSYGINRGGYGYTF. Written as DNA, the CDR3 is TGTGCCAGCAGTTACGGGATCAACAGGGGGGGCTATGGCTACACCTTC.

The V call is TRBV15, the J call TRBJ2-5; perhaps TRBD2 as D (7 bases). V lost 4 bases to trimming and J lost 4 bases, with 16 bases between them. The CDR3 loop spans 15 amino acids. Looked up from germline, CDR1 is LNHNV and CDR2 is YYDKDF (reference sequence). The CDR3 DNA follows: TGTGCCACCAGCAACGTCCGGGGGGCGGGAGAGACCCAGTACTTC. This encodes CATSNVRGAGETQYF.

The chain has TRBV6-5 and TRBJ2-5; D is unresolved. The V and J ends lost 0 bases and 5 bases respectively, with 10 bases between them. The germline V gene encodes CDR1 MNHEY and CDR2 SVGAGI. This CDR3 contains 14 residues. The CDR3 loop is CASSYSYPSETQYF. For the CDR3, the DNA is TGTGCCAGCAGTTACTCCTACCCGTCTGAGACCCAGTACTTC.

V usage is TRBV27 and J usage is TRBJ2-6, with D possibly TRBD1 on 5 matching bases. Germline-derived CDR1 and CDR2 are MNHEY and SMNVEV (reference sequence). The V end was cut by 7 bases, the J end by 0 bases, with 19 bases between. The CDR3 totals 18 residues. CDR3 DNA: TGTGCCAGCACCAGCCGAGAGACAGTCTACTCTGGGGCCAACGTCCTGACTTTC. This gives the protein CASTSRETVYSGANVLTF.

This clone appeared a few times. J is TRBJ1-1 and V is TRBV7-9, with D unclear. The V and J ends lost 8 bases and 3 bases respectively, with 7 bases between them. The CDR3 contains 11 residues. Looked up from germline, CDR1 is SEHNR and CDR2 is FQNEAQ (reference sequence). The CDR3 DNA sequence: TGTGCCAGCCAGAGGGACACTGAAGCTTTCTTT. It is translated as CASQRDTEAFF.

The V and J genes are TRBV9 and TRBJ2-1; 8 bases map to TRBD2. The V segment lost 5 bases and the J segment 4 bases; nucleotides outside the gene matches: 14. This CDR3 has 17 residues. The V gene's germline CDR1 is SGDLS and CDR2 YYNGEE. The CDR3 region is CASRSGAGSGAYNEQFF. For the CDR3, the DNA is TGTGCCAGCAGGTCGGGGGCAGGTAGCGGGGCGTACAATGAGCAGTTCTTC.

The chain is built from TRBV12-3 or TRBV12-4 and TRBJ1-1, with D unresolved. Trimming took off 4 bases at V and 5 bases at J, with 11 bases between the two ends. The CDR3 length is 13 residues. This CDR3 is CASSWEGKTEAFF. DNA of the CDR3: TGTGCCAGCAGTTGGGAGGGTAAGACTGAAGCTTTCTTT.

This clone has more than one count but fewer than ten. The chain has TRBV4-2 and TRBJ2-5; D not certain. This CDR3 has 15 residues. Germline V lookup: CDR1 LGHNA, CDR2 YNFKEQ. The V and J ends lost 0 bases and 7 bases respectively, with 15 bases between them. The CDR3 region has the DNA TGTGCCAGCAGCCAAGAAATTGCGGTAGTTGGGACCCAGTACTTC. Protein sequence: CASSQEIAVVGTQYF.

The J gene is TRBJ1-5, the V gene TRBV6-5; 8 positions match TRBD1. J gave up 7 bases and V 6 bases, and 8 bases lay outside the gene matches. Germline V gives CDR1 MNHEY, CDR2 SVGAGI. The CDR3 has 14 residues. Here the CDR3 DNA reads TGTGCCAGCAGACCGGGACAGGATAAACAGCCCCAGCATTTT. It is translated as CASRPGQDKQPQHF.

V gene TRBV4-1 combines with J gene TRBJ1-4; 9 bases map to TRBD1. The CDR3 contains 15 residues. The germline V gene has CDR1 MGHRA and CDR2 YSYEKL. J gave up 7 bases and V 5 bases, and 8 bases lay outside the gene matches. CDR3 coding DNA: TGCGCCAGCAGCGACGCCGGGACAGGGTCTGAAAAACTGTTTTTT. Translating gives CASSDAGTGSEKLFF.

The gene calls are TRBV7-2 and TRBJ1-4, with 7 bases lining up with TRBD1. This CDR3 is 14 amino acids long. Trimming at V came to 2 bases and at J to 5 bases, leaving 2 bases not matched to a gene. Germline V gene lookup returns CDR1 SGHTA and CDR2 FQGNSA. The CDR3 nucleotides are TGTGCCAGCAGCTTAAGACAGGGAAATGAAAAACTGTTTTTT. Translating it yields CASSLRQGNEKLFF.